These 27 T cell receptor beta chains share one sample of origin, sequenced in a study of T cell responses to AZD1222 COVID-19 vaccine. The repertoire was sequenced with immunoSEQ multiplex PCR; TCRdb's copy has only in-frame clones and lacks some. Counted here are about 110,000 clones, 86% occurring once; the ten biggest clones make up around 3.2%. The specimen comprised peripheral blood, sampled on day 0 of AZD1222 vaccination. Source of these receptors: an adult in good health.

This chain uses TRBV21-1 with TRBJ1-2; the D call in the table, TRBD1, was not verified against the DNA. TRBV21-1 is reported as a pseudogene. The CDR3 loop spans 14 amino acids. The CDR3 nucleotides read TGTGCCAGCAGCATCTTAATGACAGCATATGGCTACACCTTC. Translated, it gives CASSILMTAYGYTF.

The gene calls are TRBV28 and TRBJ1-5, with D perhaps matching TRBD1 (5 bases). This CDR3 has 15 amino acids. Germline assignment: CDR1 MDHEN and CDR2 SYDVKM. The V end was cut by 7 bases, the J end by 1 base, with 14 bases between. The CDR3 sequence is CASIWGIPSNQPQHF. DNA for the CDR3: TGTGCCAGCATTTGGGGGATCCCAAGCAATCAGCCCCAGCATTTT.

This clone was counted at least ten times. The CDR3 here is CASSPGTGGDTQYF. Written as DNA, the CDR3 is TGTGCCAGTAGTCCCGGGACAGGGGGGGATACGCAGTATTTT. The V gene is TRBV19, the J gene TRBJ2-3; 11 nucleotides line up with TRBD1. The CDR3 length is 14 residues. Germline loops: CDR1 LNHDA, CDR2 SQIVND (reference sequence). The junction had 4 bases not matched to a gene; V was cut back by 5 bases and J by 6 bases. The full variable domain, completed using reference TRBV19 and TRBJ2-3, is DGGITQSPKYLFRKEGQNVTLSCEQNLNHDAMYWYRQDPGQGLRLIYYSQIVNDFQKGDIAEGYSVSREKKESFPLTVTSAQKNPTAFYLCASSPGTGGDTQYFGPGTRLTVL.

CDR3 in amino acids: CASSSSGGAWIGELFF. The CDR3, as DNA: TGTGCCAGCAGCTCTAGCGGGGGGGCCTGGATCGGGGAGCTGTTTTTT. The rearrangement uses TRBV5-6 and TRBJ2-2; 12 bases map to TRBD2. V trimming: 3 bases; J trimming: 7 bases; junction bases outside the gene matches: 7. The CDR3 length is 16 residues. Germline CDR1 reads SGHDT; CDR2 reads YYEEEE.

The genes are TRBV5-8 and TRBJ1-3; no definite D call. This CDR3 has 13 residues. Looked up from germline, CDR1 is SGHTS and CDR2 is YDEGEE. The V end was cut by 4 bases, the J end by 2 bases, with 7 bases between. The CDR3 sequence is CASSRRAGNTIYF. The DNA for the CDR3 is TGTGCCAGCAGCCGGAGAGCTGGAAACACCATATATTTT.

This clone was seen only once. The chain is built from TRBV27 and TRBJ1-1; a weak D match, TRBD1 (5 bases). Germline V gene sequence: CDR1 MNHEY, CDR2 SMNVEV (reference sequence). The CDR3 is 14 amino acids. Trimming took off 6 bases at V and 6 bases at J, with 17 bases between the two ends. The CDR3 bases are TGTGCCAGCAGGGGCGCTGGGGGTGGGTCTGAAGCTTTCTTT. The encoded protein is CASRGAGGGSEAFF.

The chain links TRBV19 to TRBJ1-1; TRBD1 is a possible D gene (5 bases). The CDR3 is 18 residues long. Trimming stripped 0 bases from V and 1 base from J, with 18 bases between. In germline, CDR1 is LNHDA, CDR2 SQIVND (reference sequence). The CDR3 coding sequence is TGTGCCAGTAGTATAGATCATGGTGGGGCGGGCGGGAACACTGAAGCTTTCTTT. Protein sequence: CASSIDHGGAGGNTEAFF.

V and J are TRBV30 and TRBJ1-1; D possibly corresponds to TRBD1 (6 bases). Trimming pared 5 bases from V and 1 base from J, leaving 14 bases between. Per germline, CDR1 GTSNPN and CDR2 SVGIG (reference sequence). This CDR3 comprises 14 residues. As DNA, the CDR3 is TGTGCCTGGGGCTTTTTACAGGGGAACACTGAAGCTTTCTTT. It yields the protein CAWGFLQGNTEAFF.

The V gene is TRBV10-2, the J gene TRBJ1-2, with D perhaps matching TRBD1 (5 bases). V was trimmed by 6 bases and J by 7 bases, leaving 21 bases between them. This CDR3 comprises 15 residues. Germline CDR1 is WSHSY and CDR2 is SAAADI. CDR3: CASSPLTAATGGYTF. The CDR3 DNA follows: TGCGCCAGCAGCCCATTGACAGCAGCAACTGGTGGCTACACCTTC.

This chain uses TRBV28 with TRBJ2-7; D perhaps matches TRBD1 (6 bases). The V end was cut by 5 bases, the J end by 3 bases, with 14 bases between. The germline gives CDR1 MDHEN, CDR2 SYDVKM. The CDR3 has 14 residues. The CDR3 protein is CASSLHETGYEQYF. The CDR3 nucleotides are TGTGCCAGCAGTCTCCACGAGACAGGCTACGAGCAGTACTTC.

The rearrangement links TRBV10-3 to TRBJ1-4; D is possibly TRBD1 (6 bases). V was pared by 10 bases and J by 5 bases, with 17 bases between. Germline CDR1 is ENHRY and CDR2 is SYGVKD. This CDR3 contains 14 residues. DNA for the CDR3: TGTGCCACTCAGGGGCCCGGTACGAATGAAAAACTGTTTTTT. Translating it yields CATQGPGTNEKLFF.

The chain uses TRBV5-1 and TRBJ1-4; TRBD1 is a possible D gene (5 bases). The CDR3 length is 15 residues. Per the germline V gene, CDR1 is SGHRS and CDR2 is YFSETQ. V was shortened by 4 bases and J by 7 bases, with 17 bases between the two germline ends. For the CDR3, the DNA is TGCGCCAGCAGCCGAAGCCCCGGGGGAAGTGAAAAACTGTTTTTT. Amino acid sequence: CASSRSPGGSEKLFF. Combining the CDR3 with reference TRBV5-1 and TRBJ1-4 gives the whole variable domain KAGVTQTPRYLIKTRGQQVTLSCSPISGHRSVSWYQQTPGQGLQFLFEYFSETQRNKGNFPGRFSGRQFSNSRSEMNVSTLELGDSALYLCASSRSPGGSEKLFFGSGTQLSVL.

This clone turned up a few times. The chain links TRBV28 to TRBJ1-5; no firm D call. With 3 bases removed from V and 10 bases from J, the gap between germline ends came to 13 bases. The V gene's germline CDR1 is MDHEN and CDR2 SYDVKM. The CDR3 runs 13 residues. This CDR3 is CASSLVVLEPQHF. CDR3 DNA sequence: TGTGCCAGCAGTTTGGTGGTGTTGGAACCCCAGCATTTT.

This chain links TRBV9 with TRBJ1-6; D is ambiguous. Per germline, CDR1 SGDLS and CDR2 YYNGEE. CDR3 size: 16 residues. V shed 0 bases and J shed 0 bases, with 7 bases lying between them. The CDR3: CASSVGVTSYNSPLHF. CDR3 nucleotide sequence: TGTGCCAGCAGCGTAGGGGTCACCTCCTATAATTCACCCCTCCACTTT.

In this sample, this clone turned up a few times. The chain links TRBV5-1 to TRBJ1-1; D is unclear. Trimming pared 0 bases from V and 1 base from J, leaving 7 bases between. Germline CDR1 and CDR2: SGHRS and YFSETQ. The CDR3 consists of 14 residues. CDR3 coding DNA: TGCGCCAGCAGCTTGGTCATGGAGAACACTGAAGCTTTCTTT. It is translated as CASSLVMENTEAFF.

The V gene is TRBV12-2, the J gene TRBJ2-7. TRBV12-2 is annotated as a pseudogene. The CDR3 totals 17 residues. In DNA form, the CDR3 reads TGTGCAAGTCGCAATGCCAAGGGCGAGGGGGGACCCTACGAGCAGTACTTC. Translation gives CASRNAKGEGGPYEQYF.

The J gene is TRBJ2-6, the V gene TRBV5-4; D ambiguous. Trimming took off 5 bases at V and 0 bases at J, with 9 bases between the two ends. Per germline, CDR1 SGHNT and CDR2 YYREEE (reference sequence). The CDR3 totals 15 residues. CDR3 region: CASRLTLSGANVLTF. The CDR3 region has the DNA TGTGCCAGCAGACTAACTCTCTCTGGGGCCAACGTCCTGACTTTC. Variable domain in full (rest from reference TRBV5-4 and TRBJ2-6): ETGVTQSPTHLIKTRGQQVTLRCSSQSGHNTVSWYQQALGQGPQFIFQYYREEENGRGNFPPRFSGLQFPNYSSELNVNALELDDSALYLCASRLTLSGANVLTFGAGSRLTVL.

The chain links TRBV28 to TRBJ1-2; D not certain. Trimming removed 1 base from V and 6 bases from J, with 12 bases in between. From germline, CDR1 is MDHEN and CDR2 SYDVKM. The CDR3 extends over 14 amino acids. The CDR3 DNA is TGTGCCAGCAGTTTATTTCTGGAGGAGAATGGCTACACCTTC. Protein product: CASSLFLEENGYTF.

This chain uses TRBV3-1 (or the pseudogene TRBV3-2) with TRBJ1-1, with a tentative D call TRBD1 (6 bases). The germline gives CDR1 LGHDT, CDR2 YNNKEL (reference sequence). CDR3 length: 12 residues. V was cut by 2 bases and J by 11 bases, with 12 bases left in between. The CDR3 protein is CASSQTSQGAFF. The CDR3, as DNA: TGTGCCAGCAGCCAAACGTCGCAGGGGGCTTTCTTT.

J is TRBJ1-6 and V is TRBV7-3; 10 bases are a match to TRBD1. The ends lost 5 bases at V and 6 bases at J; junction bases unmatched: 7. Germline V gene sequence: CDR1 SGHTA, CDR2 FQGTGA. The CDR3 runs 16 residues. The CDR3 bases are TGTGCCAGCAGCGCAGGGGACAGGGGTGCTAATTCACCCCTCCACTTT. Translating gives CASSAGDRGANSPLHF. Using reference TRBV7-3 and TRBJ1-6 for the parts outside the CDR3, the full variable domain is GAGVSQTPSNKVTEKGKYVELRCDPISGHTALYWYRQSLGQGPEFLIYFQGTGAADDSGLPNDRFFAVRPEGSVSTLKIQRTERGDSAVYLCASSAGDRGANSPLHFGNGTRLTVT.

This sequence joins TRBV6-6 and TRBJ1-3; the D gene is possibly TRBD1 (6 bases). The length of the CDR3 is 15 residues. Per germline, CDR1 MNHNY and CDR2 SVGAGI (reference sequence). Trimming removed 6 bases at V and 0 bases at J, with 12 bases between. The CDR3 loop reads CASSPDRSSGNTIYF. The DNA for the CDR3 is TGTGCCAGCAGCCCAGACAGGAGCTCTGGAAACACCATATATTTT.

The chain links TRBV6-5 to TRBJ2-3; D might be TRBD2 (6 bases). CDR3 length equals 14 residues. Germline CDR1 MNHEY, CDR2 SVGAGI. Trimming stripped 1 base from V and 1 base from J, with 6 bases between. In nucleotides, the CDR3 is TGTGCCAGCAGTTACTTAGCGGGCACAGATACGCAGTATTTT. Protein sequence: CASSYLAGTDTQYF.

CDR3 coding DNA: TGTGCCAGCAGAGGACAGGGCGGTCAGCCCCAGCATTTT. It encodes CASRGQGGQPQHF. The gene calls are TRBV28 and TRBJ1-5, with 8 bases fitting TRBD1. CDR1 and CDR2 (germline): MDHEN, SYDVKM. The CDR3 is 13 amino acids. V lost 6 bases and J lost 6; bases outside the gene matches: 4.

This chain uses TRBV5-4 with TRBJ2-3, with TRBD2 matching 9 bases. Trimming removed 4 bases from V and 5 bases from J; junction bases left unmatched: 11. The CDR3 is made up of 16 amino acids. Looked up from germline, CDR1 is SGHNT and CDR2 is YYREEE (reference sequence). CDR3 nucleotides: TGTGCCAGCAGCGACCCCCTTGCGGGGGGGATAGATACGCAGTATTTT. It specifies CASSDPLAGGIDTQYF.

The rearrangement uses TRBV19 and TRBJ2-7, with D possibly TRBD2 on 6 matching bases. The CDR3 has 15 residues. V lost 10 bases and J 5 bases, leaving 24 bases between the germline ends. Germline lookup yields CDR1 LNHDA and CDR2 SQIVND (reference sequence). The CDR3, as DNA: TGTGCCACCCTACAGGAGGGCAACGGAGGGAACGAGCAGTACTTC. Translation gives CATLQEGNGGNEQYF. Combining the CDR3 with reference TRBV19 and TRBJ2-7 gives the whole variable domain DGGITQSPKYLFRKEGQNVTLSCEQNLNHDAMYWYRQDPGQGLRLIYYSQIVNDFQKGDIAEGYSVSREKKESFPLTVTSAQKNPTAFYLCATLQEGNGGNEQYFGPGTRLTVT.

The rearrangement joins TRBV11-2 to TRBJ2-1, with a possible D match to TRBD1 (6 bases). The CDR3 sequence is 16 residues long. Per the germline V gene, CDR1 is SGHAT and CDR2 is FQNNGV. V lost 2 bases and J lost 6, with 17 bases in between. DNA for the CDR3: TGTGCCAGCAGCTTATTGGTGCTAGTAGGGGGCAATGAGCAGTTCTTC. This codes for CASSLLVLVGGNEQFF.

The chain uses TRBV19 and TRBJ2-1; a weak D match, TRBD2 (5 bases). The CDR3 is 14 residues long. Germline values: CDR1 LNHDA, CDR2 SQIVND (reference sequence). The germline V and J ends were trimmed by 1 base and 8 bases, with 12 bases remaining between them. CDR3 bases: TGTGCCAGTAGTATAGGGGGTGGAGGTGATGAGCAGTTCTTC. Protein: CASSIGGGGDEQFF.